Below, 11 T cell receptor beta chains from the same sample are listed, as sequenced in a study of CD8+ T cells in alopecia areata. cDNA reverse transcribed from extracted RNA served as the sequencing template. TCRdb keeps only in-frame clones here, not all; method: immunoSEQ multiplex PCR. The repertoire consists of approximately 150,000 clones, with approximately 59% occurring once and the leading ten covering 16%. As for treatment: oral pan-JAK inhibitor, 5-10 mg twice daily. Material: CD4+ T cells sorted from blood, obtained at approximately week 56, from a patient treated with tofacitinib. All receptors come from a human donor with alopecia areata.

V and J are TRBV9 and TRBJ1-1, with 8 bases that match TRBD1. The CDR3 runs to 12 residues. Germline CDR1 is SGDLS and CDR2 is YYNGEE. J lost 8 bases, V lost 0 bases, and 0 bases had no gene match. The DNA of the CDR3 is TGTGCCAGCAGCGTAGCAGGGGGCGAAGCTTTCTTT. Protein product: CASSVAGGEAFF.

The chain recombines TRBV5-6 with TRBJ1-2; D possibly corresponds to TRBD1 (6 bases). The length of the CDR3 is 13 residues. Trimming shortened V by 4 bases and J by 2 bases, and 9 bases separated the two germline ends. The germline CDR1 and CDR2 sequences are SGHDT and YYEEEE. CDR3 nucleotide sequence: TGTGCCAGCAGCCGAACAGGGAACTATGGCTACACCTTC. Residues: CASSRTGNYGYTF.

J is TRBJ2-3 and V is TRBV19; D is possibly TRBD2 (5 bases). V lost 1 base, J lost 1 base, and 6 bases lay in between. CDR3 length equals 14 residues. Germline V gives CDR1 LNHDA, CDR2 SQIVND (reference sequence). CDR3 in DNA: TGTGCCAGTAGTATAGGAGCGGGCACAGATACGCAGTATTTT. Translating it yields CASSIGAGTDTQYF. The whole variable domain, remainder taken from reference TRBV19 and TRBJ2-3, is DGGITQSPKYLFRKEGQNVTLSCEQNLNHDAMYWYRQDPGQGLRLIYYSQIVNDFQKGDIAEGYSVSREKKESFPLTVTSAQKNPTAFYLCASSIGAGTDTQYFGPGTRLTVL.

This clone was seen a handful of times. J is TRBJ2-1 and V is TRBV19, with 10 positions matching TRBD2. CDR1 is LNHDA, CDR2 SQIVND, per germline (reference sequence). The CDR3 is 17 residues long. J gave up 6 bases and V 1 base, and 9 bases lay outside the gene matches. The CDR3: CASSIGGTSALLNEQFF. In nucleotides, the CDR3 is TGTGCCAGTAGTATAGGAGGGACTAGCGCTTTGCTCAATGAGCAGTTCTTC.

The chain couples TRBV19 to TRBJ2-3; maybe TRBD2 (5 bases). Trimming cost V 5 bases and J 1 base, with 7 bases left between them. Germline CDR1 and CDR2: LNHDA and SQIVND (reference sequence). This CDR3 is built from 13 residues. DNA for the CDR3: TGTGCCAGTAGTGCCGGGGGCACAGATACGCAGTATTTT. This codes for CASSAGGTDTQYF.

J is TRBJ2-5 and V is TRBV6-5; D is uncertain. Germline lookup yields CDR1 MNHEY and CDR2 SVGAGI. CDR3 length: 11 residues. V dropped 6 bases and J dropped 4 bases, with 6 bases sitting between them. CDR3 sequence reads: CASRKGETQYF. DNA of the CDR3: TGTGCCAGCAGGAAAGGAGAGACCCAGTACTTC.

The V and J genes are TRBV5-6 and TRBJ1-2, with a tentative D call TRBD1 (5 bases). The germline V gene has CDR1 SGHDT and CDR2 YYEEEE. The V end was cut by 4 bases, the J end by 3 bases, with 13 bases between. The CDR3 runs 14 residues. The CDR3 is CASSVSGTHYGYTF. In DNA, the CDR3 is TGTGCCAGCAGCGTATCCGGGACCCACTATGGCTACACCTTC.

The chain couples TRBV2 to TRBJ2-2; 8 positions agree with TRBD2. J lost 6 bases, V lost 5 bases, and 2 bases had no gene match. Germline V gene data show CDR1 as SNHLY and CDR2 as FYNNEI. The CDR3 covers 13 residues. The CDR3 protein is CASSTGGAGELFF. The CDR3 nucleotides are TGTGCCAGCAGTACCGGGGGGGCCGGGGAGCTGTTTTTT.

The rearrangement links TRBV5-6 to TRBJ1-5; D unresolved. The V gene lost 1 base and the J gene lost 2 bases, with 10 bases spanning the gap. This CDR3 has 15 amino acids. CDR1 and CDR2 (germline): SGHDT, YYEEEE. The CDR3 DNA follows: TGTGCCAGCAGCTTGTTCGGTGGCGGCAATCAGCCCCAGCATTTT. It encodes CASSLFGGGNQPQHF.

The chain joins TRBV25-1 to TRBJ1-3, with D hard to call. The CDR3 runs to 13 residues. The V gene's germline CDR1 is MGHDK and CDR2 SYGVNS. The V and J ends lost 1 base and 4 bases respectively, with 5 bases between them. In DNA, the CDR3 is TGTGCCAGCAGTGAATTGCCGGGAAACACCATATATTTT. Its translation: CASSELPGNTIYF.

This chain connects TRBV29-1 to TRBJ2-7; D gene unclear. Germline CDR1 is SQVTM and CDR2 is ANQGSEA. V shed 7 bases and J shed 0 bases, with 10 bases lying between them. The CDR3 is 12 residues long. The CDR3 here is CSGKSNSYEQYF. CDR3 coding DNA: TGCAGCGGAAAGTCTAACTCCTACGAGCAGTACTTC.